This is a list of T cell receptor beta chains from one sample in a study of blood T cell repertoires in COVID-19. Assay used: immunoSEQ multiplex PCR; TCRdb lists only in-frame clones, some missing. The sample lists under 350,000 clones, 70% to 90% seen once, with approximately 10% in the top ten. Sample: peripheral blood. The receptors originated from a woman in her seventies with acute or convalescent COVID-19. CDR3s include the opening cysteine and the closing phenylalanine or tryptophan. Each record gives: clone size, V gene, J gene, D gene, CDR3 protein, CDR3 DNA. A D gene is named only where the DNA matches it firmly. Rows may omit the clone size; those that give it use once, few, many or a size class.

clone_size: -; v_call: TRBV18; j_call: TRBJ1-1; d_call: -; cdr3_aa: CASSPLQGWNTEAFF; cdr3_nt: TGTGCCAGCTCACCACTCCAGGGCTGGAACACTGAAGCTTTCTTT
clone_size: few; v_call: TRBV5-1; j_call: TRBJ1-4; d_call: TRBD1; cdr3_aa: CASSSGQTNEKLFF; cdr3_nt: TGCGCCAGCAGCTCGGGACAGACAAATGAAAAACTGTTTTTT
clone_size: -; v_call: TRBV7-3; j_call: TRBJ1-1; d_call: -; cdr3_aa: CASSPGGGLGTEAFF; cdr3_nt: TGTGCCAGCAGCCCCGGCGGGGGATTGGGCACTGAAGCTTTCTTT
clone_size: -; v_call: TRBV3-1/TRBV3-2; j_call: TRBJ2-5; d_call: TRBD2; cdr3_aa: CASSRAGGLETQYF; cdr3_nt: TGTGCCAGCAGCCGGGCGGGGGGTTTAGAGACCCAGTACTTC
clone_size: once; v_call: TRBV28; j_call: TRBJ1-2; d_call: -; cdr3_aa: CASNGDYGYTF; cdr3_nt: TGTGCCAGCAACGGGGACTATGGCTACACCTTC
clone_size: -; v_call: TRBV27; j_call: TRBJ1-3; d_call: TRBD1; cdr3_aa: CASSSGQSLRTIYF; cdr3_nt: TGTGCCAGCAGTTCGGGACAGTCGTTAAGAACCATATATTTT
clone_size: once; v_call: TRBV3-1/TRBV3-2; j_call: TRBJ1-5; d_call: -; cdr3_aa: CASSLTGNQPQHF; cdr3_nt: TGTGCCAGCAGCCTAACGGGGAATCAGCCCCAGCATTTT
clone_size: -; v_call: TRBV3-1/TRBV3-2; j_call: TRBJ2-3; d_call: TRBD2; cdr3_aa: CASSHSTSGEDTQYF; cdr3_nt: TGTGCCAGCAGCCATTCGACTAGCGGGGAGGATACGCAGTATTTT
clone_size: -; v_call: TRBV3-1/TRBV3-2; j_call: TRBJ2-5; d_call: TRBD2; cdr3_aa: CASSRRSGTSGGPEETQYF; cdr3_nt: TGTGCCAGCAGCCGAAGGTCCGGGACTAGCGGGGGTCCTGAAGAGACCCAGTACTTC
clone_size: -; v_call: TRBV25-1; j_call: TRBJ1-2; d_call: TRBD1; cdr3_aa: CASSGTQGARGYTF; cdr3_nt: TGTGCCAGCAGTGGCACACAGGGGGCGCGAGGCTACACCTTC
clone_size: -; v_call: TRBV3-1/TRBV3-2; j_call: TRBJ1-1; d_call: -; cdr3_aa: CASSPGTEAFF; cdr3_nt: TGTGCCAGCAGCCCGGGAACTGAAGCTTTCTTT
clone_size: -; v_call: TRBV2; j_call: TRBJ2-7; d_call: TRBD2; cdr3_aa: CASSATRGGSYEQYF; cdr3_nt: TGTGCCAGCAGTGCCACTCGCGGGGGCTCCTACGAGCAGTACTTC
clone_size: -; v_call: TRBV5-1; j_call: TRBJ1-2; d_call: -; cdr3_aa: CASSLRQGEDYGYTF; cdr3_nt: TGCGCCAGCAGCTTGAGGCAGGGTGAGGACTATGGCTACACCTTC
clone_size: few; v_call: TRBV18; j_call: TRBJ1-2; d_call: TRBD1; cdr3_aa: CASSPQGARGYTF; cdr3_nt: TGTGCCAGCTCACCCCAGGGGGCGCGGGGCTACACCTTC
clone_size: -; v_call: TRBV19; j_call: TRBJ1-1; d_call: TRBD1; cdr3_aa: CASSSPRAGGAGVAEAFF; cdr3_nt: TGTGCCAGTTCTAGCCCCAGGGCAGGGGGCGCGGGGGTGGCTGAAGCTTTCTTT
clone_size: -; v_call: TRBV5-1; j_call: TRBJ2-7; d_call: TRBD1; cdr3_aa: CASSQTPTGSSYEQYF; cdr3_nt: TGCGCCAGCAGCCAGACACCGACAGGGAGCTCCTACGAGCAGTACTTC
clone_size: once; v_call: TRBV5-1; j_call: TRBJ2-1; d_call: TRBD1; cdr3_aa: CASSRARDRQFF; cdr3_nt: TGCGCCAGCAGCCGGGCCCGGGACAGACAGTTCTTC
clone_size: -; v_call: TRBV5-5; j_call: TRBJ2-7; d_call: -; cdr3_aa: CASSQNGVYEQYF; cdr3_nt: TGTGCCAGCAGCCAAAACGGGGTCTACGAGCAGTACTTC
clone_size: -; v_call: TRBV12-3/TRBV12-4; j_call: TRBJ2-7; d_call: TRBD2; cdr3_aa: CASSFGGGYEQYF; cdr3_nt: TGTGCCAGCAGTTTTGGCGGGGGCTACGAGCAGTACTTC
clone_size: -; v_call: TRBV5-4; j_call: TRBJ2-3; d_call: -; cdr3_aa: CASSYDRSTDTQYF; cdr3_nt: TGTGCCAGCAGCTACGACAGGAGCACAGATACGCAGTATTTT
clone_size: few; v_call: TRBV5-4; j_call: TRBJ1-2; d_call: TRBD1; cdr3_aa: CASSSTGGYGYTF; cdr3_nt: TGTGCCAGCAGTTCCACAGGGGGGTATGGCTACACCTTC
clone_size: -; v_call: TRBV18; j_call: TRBJ1-4; d_call: TRBD1; cdr3_aa: CASSPTGASGLNEKLFF; cdr3_nt: TGTGCCAGCTCACCCACAGGGGCGTCGGGGCTTAATGAAAAACTGTTTTTT
clone_size: few; v_call: TRBV18; j_call: TRBJ1-1; d_call: -; cdr3_aa: CASSPNYGRMNTEAFF; cdr3_nt: TGTGCCAGCTCACCGAATTACGGCAGGATGAACACTGAAGCTTTCTTT
clone_size: once; v_call: TRBV4-1; j_call: TRBJ2-2; d_call: TRBD1; cdr3_aa: CASSQLQGSTTGELFF; cdr3_nt: TGCGCCAGCAGCCAATTACAGGGGTCGACCACCGGGGAGCTGTTTTTT
clone_size: -; v_call: TRBV27; j_call: TRBJ2-1; d_call: TRBD1; cdr3_aa: CASSLKPGQVFGNEQFF; cdr3_nt: TGTGCCAGTTCATTAAAGCCGGGACAGGTTTTCGGCAATGAGCAGTTCTTC
clone_size: few; v_call: TRBV2; j_call: TRBJ1-4; d_call: -; cdr3_aa: CASSDRGRTNEKLFF; cdr3_nt: TGTGCCAGCAGTGATAGAGGGCGAACTAATGAAAAACTGTTTTTT
clone_size: -; v_call: TRBV5-4; j_call: TRBJ2-5; d_call: TRBD1; cdr3_aa: CASSLTGGRETQYF; cdr3_nt: TGTGCCAGCAGCTTGACAGGGGGTCGGGAGACCCAGTACTTC
clone_size: -; v_call: TRBV5-4; j_call: TRBJ2-2; d_call: TRBD2; cdr3_aa: CASSTGTSAGTGELFF; cdr3_nt: TGTGCCAGCAGCACTGGGACTAGCGCCGGCACCGGGGAGCTGTTTTTT
clone_size: -; v_call: TRBV4-1; j_call: TRBJ2-3; d_call: TRBD2; cdr3_aa: CASSQAGTSGGTDTQYF; cdr3_nt: TGCGCCAGCAGCCAAGCCGGGACTAGCGGGGGCACAGATACGCAGTATTTT